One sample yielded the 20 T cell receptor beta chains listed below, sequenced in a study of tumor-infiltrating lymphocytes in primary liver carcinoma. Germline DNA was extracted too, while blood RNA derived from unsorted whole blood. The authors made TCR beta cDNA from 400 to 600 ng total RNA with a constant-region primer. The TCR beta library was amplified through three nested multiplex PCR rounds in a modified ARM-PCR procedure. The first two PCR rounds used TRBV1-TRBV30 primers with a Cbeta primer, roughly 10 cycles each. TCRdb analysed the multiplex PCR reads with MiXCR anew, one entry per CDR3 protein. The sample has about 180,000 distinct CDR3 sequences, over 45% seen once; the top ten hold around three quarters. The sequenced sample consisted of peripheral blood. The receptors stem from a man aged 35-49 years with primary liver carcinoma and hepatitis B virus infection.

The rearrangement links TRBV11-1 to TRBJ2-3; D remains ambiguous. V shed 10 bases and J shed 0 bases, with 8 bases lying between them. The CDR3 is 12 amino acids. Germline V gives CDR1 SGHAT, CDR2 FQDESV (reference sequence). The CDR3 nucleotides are TGTGCCACGGATTATAGCACAGATACGCAGTATTTT. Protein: CATDYSTDTQYF. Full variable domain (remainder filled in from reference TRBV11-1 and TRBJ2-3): EAEVAQSPRYKITEKSQAVAFWCDPISGHATLYWYRQILGQGPELLVQFQDESVVDDSQLPKDRFSAERLKGVDSTLKIQPAELGDSAMYLCATDYSTDTQYFGPGTRLTVL.

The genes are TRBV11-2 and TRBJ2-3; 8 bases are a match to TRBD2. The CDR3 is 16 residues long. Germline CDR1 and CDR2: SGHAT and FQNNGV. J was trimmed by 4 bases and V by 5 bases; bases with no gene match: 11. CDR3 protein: CASSPAGGGPSDTQYF. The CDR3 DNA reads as TGTGCCAGCAGCCCGGCGGGCGGGGGGCCCTCAGATACGCAGTATTTT. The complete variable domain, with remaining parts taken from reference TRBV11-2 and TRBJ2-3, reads EAGVAQSPRYKIIEKRQSVAFWCNPISGHATLYWYQQILGQGPKLLIQFQNNGVVDDSQLPKDRFSAERLKGVDSTLKIQPAKLEDSAVYLCASSPAGGGPSDTQYFGPGTRLTVL.

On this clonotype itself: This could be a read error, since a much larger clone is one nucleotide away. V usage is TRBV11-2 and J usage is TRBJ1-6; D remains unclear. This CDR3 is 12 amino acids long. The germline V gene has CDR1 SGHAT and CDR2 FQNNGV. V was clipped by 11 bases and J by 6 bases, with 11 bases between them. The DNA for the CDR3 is TGTGCCTGCAACTTGAGTAATTCACCCCTCCACTTT. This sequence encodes CACNLSNSPLHF.

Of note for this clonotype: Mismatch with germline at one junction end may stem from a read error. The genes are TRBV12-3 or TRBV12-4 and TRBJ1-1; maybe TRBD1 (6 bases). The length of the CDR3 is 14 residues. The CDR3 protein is CASSNRARNTKAFF. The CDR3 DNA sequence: TGTGCCAGCAGTAACAGGGCCCGGAACACTAAAGCTTTCTTT.

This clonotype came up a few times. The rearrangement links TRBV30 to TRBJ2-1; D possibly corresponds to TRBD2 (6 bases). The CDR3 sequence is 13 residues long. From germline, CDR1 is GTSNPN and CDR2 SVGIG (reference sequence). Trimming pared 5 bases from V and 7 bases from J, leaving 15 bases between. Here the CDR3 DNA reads TGTGCCTGGGACTACTCGGGGACTAATGAGCAGTTCTTC. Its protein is CAWDYSGTNEQFF. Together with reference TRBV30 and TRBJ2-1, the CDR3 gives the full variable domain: SQTIHQWPATLVQPVGSPLSLECTVEGTSNPNLYWYRQAAGRGLQLLFYSVGIGQISSEVPQNLSASRPQDRQFILSSKKLLLSDSGFYLCAWDYSGTNEQFFGPGTRLTVL.

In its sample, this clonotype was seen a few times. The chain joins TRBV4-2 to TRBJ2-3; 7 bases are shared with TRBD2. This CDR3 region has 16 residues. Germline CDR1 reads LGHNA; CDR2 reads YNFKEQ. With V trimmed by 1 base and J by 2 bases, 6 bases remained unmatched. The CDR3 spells CASSQARGSPTDTQYF. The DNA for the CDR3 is TGTGCCAGCAGCCAAGCGCGGGGGTCCCCCACAGATACGCAGTATTTT.

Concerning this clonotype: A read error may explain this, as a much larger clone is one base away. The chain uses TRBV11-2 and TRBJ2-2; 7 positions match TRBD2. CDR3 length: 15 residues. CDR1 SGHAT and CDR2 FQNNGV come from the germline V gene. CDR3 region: CTSSQPGLKAGELFF. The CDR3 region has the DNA TGTACCAGCAGCCAACCGGGACTAAAAGCCGGGGAGCTGTTTTTT. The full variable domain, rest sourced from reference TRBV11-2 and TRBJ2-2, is EAGVAQSPRYKIIEKRQSVAFWCNPISGHATLYWYQQILGQGPKLLIQFQNNGVVDDSQLPKDRFSAERLKGVDSTLKIQPAKLEDSAVYLCTSSQPGLKAGELFFGEGSRLTVL.

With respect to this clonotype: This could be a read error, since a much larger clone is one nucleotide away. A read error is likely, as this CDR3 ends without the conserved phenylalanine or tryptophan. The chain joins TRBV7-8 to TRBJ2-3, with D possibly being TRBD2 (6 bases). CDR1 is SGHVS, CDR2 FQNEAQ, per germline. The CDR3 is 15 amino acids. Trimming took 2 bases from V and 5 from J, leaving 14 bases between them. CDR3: CASSLNDIGRDTQYS. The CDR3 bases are TGTGCCAGCAGCTTAAACGATATCGGGAGAGATACGCAGTATTCT.

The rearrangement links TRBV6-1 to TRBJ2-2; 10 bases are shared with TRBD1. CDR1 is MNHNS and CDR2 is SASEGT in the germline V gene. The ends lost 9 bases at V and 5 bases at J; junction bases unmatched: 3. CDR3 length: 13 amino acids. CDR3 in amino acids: CASWGQGTGELFF. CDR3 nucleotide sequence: TGTGCCAGTTGGGGACAGGGGACCGGGGAGCTGTTTTTT.

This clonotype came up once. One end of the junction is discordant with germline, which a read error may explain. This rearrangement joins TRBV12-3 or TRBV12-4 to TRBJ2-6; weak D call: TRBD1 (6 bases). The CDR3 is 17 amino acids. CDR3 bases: TGTGCCAGCAGTTTAGGTCGGCCAGGGGTCGGGGCCAACGTCCTGGCTTTC. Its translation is CASSLGRPGVGANVLAF.

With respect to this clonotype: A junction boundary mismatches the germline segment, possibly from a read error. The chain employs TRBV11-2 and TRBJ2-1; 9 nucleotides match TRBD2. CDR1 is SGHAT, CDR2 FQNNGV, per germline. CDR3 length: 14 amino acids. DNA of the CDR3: TGTGCCAACAGTTCTAGCGGGGTATACAGTGAGCAGTTCTTC. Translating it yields CANSSSGVYSEQFF.

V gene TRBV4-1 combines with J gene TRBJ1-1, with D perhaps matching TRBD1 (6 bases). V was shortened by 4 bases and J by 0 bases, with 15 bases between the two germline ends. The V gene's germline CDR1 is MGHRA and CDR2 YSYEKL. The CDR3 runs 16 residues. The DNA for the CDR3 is TGCGCCAGCAGCCGGCCCCAGGACAGCATGAACACTGAAGCTTTCTTT. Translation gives CASSRPQDSMNTEAFF.

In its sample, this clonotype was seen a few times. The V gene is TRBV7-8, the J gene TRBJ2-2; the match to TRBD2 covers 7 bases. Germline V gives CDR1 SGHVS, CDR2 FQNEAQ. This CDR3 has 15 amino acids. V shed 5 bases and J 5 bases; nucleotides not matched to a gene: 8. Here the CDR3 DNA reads TGTGCCAGCAGCACGCCGGGACTACAAACCGGGGAGCTGTTTTTT. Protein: CASSTPGLQTGELFF.

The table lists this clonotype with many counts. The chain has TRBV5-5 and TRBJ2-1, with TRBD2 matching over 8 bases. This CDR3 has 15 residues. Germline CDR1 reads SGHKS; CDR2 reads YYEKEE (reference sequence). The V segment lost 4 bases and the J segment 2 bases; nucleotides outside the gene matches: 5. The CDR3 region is CASSTSGSTYNEQFF. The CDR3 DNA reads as TGTGCCAGCAGCACGAGCGGGAGCACCTACAATGAGCAGTTCTTC. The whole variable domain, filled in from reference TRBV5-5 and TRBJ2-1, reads DAGVTQSPTHLIKTRGQQVTLRCSPISGHKSVSWYQQVLGQGPQFIFQYYEKEERGRGNFPDRFSARQFPNYSSELNVNALLLGDSALYLCASSTSGSTYNEQFFGPGTRLTVL.

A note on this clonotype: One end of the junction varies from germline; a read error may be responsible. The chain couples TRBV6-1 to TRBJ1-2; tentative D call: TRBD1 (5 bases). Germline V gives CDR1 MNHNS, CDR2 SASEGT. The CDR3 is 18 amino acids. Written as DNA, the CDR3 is TGTGCCAGCAGTGAAGGGCCGAGCGTAAGGGGCGCTAACTATGGCTGCACCTTC. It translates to CASSEGPSVRGANYGCTF.

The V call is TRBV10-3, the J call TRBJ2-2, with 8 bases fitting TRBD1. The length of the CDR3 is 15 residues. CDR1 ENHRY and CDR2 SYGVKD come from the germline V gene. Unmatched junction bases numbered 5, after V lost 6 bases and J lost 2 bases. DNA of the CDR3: TGTGCCATCAGCGCGGCAGGGGGCAACACCGGGGAGCTGTTTTTT. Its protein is CAISAAGGNTGELFF.

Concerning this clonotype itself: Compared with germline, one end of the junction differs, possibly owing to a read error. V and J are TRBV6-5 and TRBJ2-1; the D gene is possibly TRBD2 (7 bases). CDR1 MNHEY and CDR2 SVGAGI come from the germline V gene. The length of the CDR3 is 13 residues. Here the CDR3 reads CASSQGGDNEQSF. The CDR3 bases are TGTGCCAGCAGCCAGGGAGGGGACAATGAGCAGTCCTTC.

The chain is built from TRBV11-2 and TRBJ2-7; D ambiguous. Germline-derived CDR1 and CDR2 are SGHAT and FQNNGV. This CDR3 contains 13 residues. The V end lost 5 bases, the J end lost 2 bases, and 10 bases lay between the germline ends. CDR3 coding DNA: TGTGCCAGCAGCCTCCCTGGAGCCTACGAGCAGTACTTC. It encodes CASSLPGAYEQYF.

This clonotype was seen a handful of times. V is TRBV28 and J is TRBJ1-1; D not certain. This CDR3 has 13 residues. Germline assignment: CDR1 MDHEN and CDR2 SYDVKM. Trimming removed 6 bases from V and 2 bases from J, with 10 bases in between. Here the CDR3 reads CASSPSANTEAFF. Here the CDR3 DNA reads TGTGCCAGCAGCCCCTCGGCTAACACTGAAGCTTTCTTT.

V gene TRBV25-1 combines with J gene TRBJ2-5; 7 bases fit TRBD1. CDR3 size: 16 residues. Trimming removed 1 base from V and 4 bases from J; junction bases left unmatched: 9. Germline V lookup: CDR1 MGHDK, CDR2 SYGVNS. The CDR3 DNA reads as TGTGCCAGCAGTGAATTCGTGACAGGGAGAGGAGAGACCCAGTACTTC. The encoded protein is CASSEFVTGRGETQYF.